This T cell receptor (beta chain) was identified during a study of T cell responses to AZD1222 COVID-19 vaccine. Profiling relied on immunoSEQ multiplex PCR, and the TCRdb table lists in-frame clones only, not all of them. The sample consists of 110,000 to 150,000 clones, 80% to 95% of them appearing once. Germline loops: CDR1 SQVTM, CDR2 ANQGSEA. Trimming took 6 bases from V and 5 from J; bases not matched to a gene: 12. This CDR3 is 17 amino acids long. This clone was found once. This receptor was taken from an adult in good health. This material consisted of peripheral blood, taken on day 0 of AZD1222 vaccination. This rearrangement joins TRBV29-1 to TRBJ2-1; 14 positions agree with TRBD2. The CDR3 sequence is CSVLGTSGSRANNEQFF. The CDR3 DNA reads as TGCAGCGTACTCGGGACTAGCGGGAGCAGGGCGAACAATGAGCAGTTCTTC.